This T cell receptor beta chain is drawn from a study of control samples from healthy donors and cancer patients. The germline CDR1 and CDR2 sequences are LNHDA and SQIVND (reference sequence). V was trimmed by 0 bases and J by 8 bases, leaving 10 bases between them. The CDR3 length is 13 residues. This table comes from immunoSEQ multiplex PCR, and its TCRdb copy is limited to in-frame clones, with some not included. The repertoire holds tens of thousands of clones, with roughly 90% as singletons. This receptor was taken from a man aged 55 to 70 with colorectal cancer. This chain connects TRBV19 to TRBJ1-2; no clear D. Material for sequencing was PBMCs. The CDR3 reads CASSIDLGRGYTF. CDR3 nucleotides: TGTGCCAGTAGTATAGACTTAGGGCGCGGCTACACCTTC.